Listed below are T cell receptor beta chains from one sample, sequenced in a study of cytomegalovirus exposure and HLA in healthy donors. The table came from immunoSEQ multiplex PCR; TCRdb's copy has only in-frame clones and leaves some out. The sample lists roughly 150,000 clones, 70% to 90% occurring once. The sequenced sample consisted of PBMCs. The source is a woman under 30 in good health and CMV-seronegative. CDR3s leave out the opening cysteine and the closing phenylalanine or tryptophan. Each record gives: clone size, CDR3 length, V gene, CDR3 protein. The size entry is marked missing in some rows and otherwise reads once, few, many or a size class.

NA,11,TRBV28,ASRGAARYEQY
NA,12,TRBV7-9,ASSPARGQETQY
NA,14,TRBV5-8,ASSPGLAGDLGEQY
NA,14,TRBV10-3,AISGYNSGGAFKQY
NA,10,TRBV6-6,ASTYGGASYT
NA,14,TRBV30,AWSVKTGKTNYGYT
NA,10,TRBV2,ASDRGYTEAF
NA,14,TRBV4-3,ASSQGVGTGAAEAF
NA,14,TRBV6-5,ASSSPRRDNYYGYT
NA,15,TRBV5-6,ASSKPGVTGLTYEQY
NA,12,TRBV11-1,ASSLESDGGELF
NA,16,TRBV19,ASSIGPQRDSPNQPQH
NA,12,TRBV10-3,AITTSGSTDTQY
few,12,TRBV19,ASSIRSSAYEQY
NA,10,TRBV6-6,ASSLQNYGYT
NA,11,TRBV6-5,ASRGRGRETQY
NA,14,TRBV7-2,ASSRTGVAGRNTIY
once,15,TRBV5-1,ASSLRGLAGVSYEQY
NA,12,TRBV7-6,ASSLNGGTGELF
NA,11,TRBV7-9,ASSSSGDYEQY
NA,11,TRBV28,ASSKGPFRAQY
once,12,TRBV4-2,ASTRGRTDYGYT
NA,14,TRBV30,AWSATGTGASQPQH
NA,10,TRBV4-1,TKDCRQETQY
NA,13,TRBV9,ASSSTGQPNQPQH
NA,13,TRBV10-2,ASSTWGAGGNEQF
NA,11,TRBV7-6,ASSRGPSQPQH
once,14,TRBV4-3,ASSQGASDSGNTIY
NA,13,TRBV28,ASRPGESPRNEQF
NA,13,TRBV13,ASSLYGTGRYEQY
few,12,TRBV6-5,ASSLRESHNEQF
NA,9,TRBV5-5,ASSHNTEAF
once,11,TRBV29-1,SVRQPGNYGYT
once,11,TRBV30,AWNDRSNYGYT